This T cell receptor beta chain was recovered during a study of shared clonotypes between healthy human individuals. Trimming removed 1 base at V and 6 bases at J, with 3 bases between. Germline V gene lookup returns CDR1 MDHEN and CDR2 SYDVKM. There are 12 residues in the CDR3. Over several immunoSEQ plates, each subset's genomic DNA was distributed in even portions. Assay used: immunoSEQ multiplex PCR; TCRdb lists only in-frame clones, some missing. The data hold 850,000 to 1,100,000 clones, with 70% to 85% observed a single time. Both subsets, CD45RA+ naive and CD45RA-negative memory, were split from the CD4+ cells. This clone was observed a single time.

The gene calls are TRBV28 and TRBJ2-2; no clear D gene. Material for sequencing was memory CD4+ T cells from PBMCs. As to subset: CD45RA-negative fraction. The receptor was derived from a man in his late teens or twenties in good health. Some clones in this sample may be carry-over from other donors' samples. CDR3 DNA: TGTGCCAGCAGTTTATTCTCCGGGGAGCTGTTTTTT. Amino acids: CASSLFSGELFF.